The 19 T cell receptor beta chains listed next were all sequenced from one sample in a study of T cell repertoires in cytomegalovirus infection. TCRdb fed the reads into MiXCR, producing one record per CDR3 protein. This table holds about 450,000 distinct CDR3 sequences, approximately 32% found once. Sequencing was done on a sample of PBMCs. Receptors originate from a human donor in good health (CMV status not recorded). Some clones in this sample may be carry-over from other donors' samples.

The J gene is TRBJ2-1, the V gene TRBV5-1; unclear D gene. The germline CDR1 and CDR2 sequences are SGHRS and YFSETQ. This CDR3 has 14 amino acids. V was pared by 0 bases and J by 7 bases, with 11 bases between. CDR3 nucleotide sequence: TGCGCCAGCAGCTTGGAGAATCGTGGAAATGAGCAGTTCTTC. This gives the protein CASSLENRGNEQFF.

This chain uses TRBV5-1 with TRBJ1-1, with D perhaps TRBD1 (5 bases). This CDR3 has 14 amino acids. The germline gives CDR1 SGHRS, CDR2 YFSETQ. V lost 0 bases and J 3 bases, leaving 9 bases between the germline ends. Here the CDR3 DNA reads TGCGCCAGCAGCTTGGAAGGGGTCGACACTGAAGCTTTCTTT. Translation gives CASSLEGVDTEAFF.

Many counts were recorded for this clonotype. The rearrangement uses TRBV6-1 and TRBJ1-4, with 7 nucleotides matching TRBD1. V trimming: 10 bases; J trimming: 4 bases; junction bases outside the gene matches: 6. The length of the CDR3 is 13 residues. CDR1 is MNHNS and CDR2 is SASEGT in the germline V gene. This chain's CDR3 is CATTTGSNEKLFF. Here the CDR3 DNA reads TGTGCCACGACGACAGGGAGTAATGAAAAACTGTTTTTT.

The V and J genes are TRBV6-1 and TRBJ2-3; perhaps TRBD1 as D (6 bases). The CDR3 covers 15 residues. The germline CDR1 and CDR2 sequences are MNHNS and SASEGT. Trimming left V 4 bases short and J 1 base short, with 12 bases between. CDR3 bases: TGTGCCAGCAGTGGGACCAGACAGGGCACAGATACGCAGTATTTT. This gives the protein CASSGTRQGTDTQYF.

This chain joins TRBV2 and TRBJ2-1; 8 positions agree with TRBD2. The trim removed 2 bases at V and 5 bases at J, leaving 8 bases unmatched. CDR1 and CDR2 (germline): SNHLY, FYNNEI. The CDR3 runs to 16 residues. CDR3 loop: CASSELWAGGHNEQFF. The CDR3 region has the DNA TGTGCCAGCAGTGAATTATGGGCGGGGGGCCACAATGAGCAGTTCTTC.

This clonotype was seen a few times. The chain has TRBV5-1 and TRBJ2-7, with 10 bases lining up with TRBD1. Germline loops: CDR1 SGHRS, CDR2 YFSETQ. This CDR3 is built from 15 residues. V lost 0 bases to trimming and J lost 3 bases; unmatched junction nucleotides: 3. The CDR3 region has the DNA TGCGCCAGCAGCTTGGGGGACAGGGGAGGCTACGAGCAGTACTTC. It encodes CASSLGDRGGYEQYF. The variable domain in full, completed from reference TRBV5-1 and TRBJ2-7, reads KAGVTQTPRYLIKTRGQQVTLSCSPISGHRSVSWYQQTPGQGLQFLFEYFSETQRNKGNFPGRFSGRQFSNSRSEMNVSTLELGDSALYLCASSLGDRGGYEQYFGPGTRLTVT.

Ten or more counts support this clonotype. The chain has TRBV7-8 and TRBJ2-7, with D perhaps matching TRBD1 (6 bases). CDR1 and CDR2 from the germline V gene are SGHVS and FQNEAQ. The CDR3 is 16 residues long. V lost 7 bases to trimming and J lost 5 bases, with 24 bases between them. As DNA, the CDR3 is TGTGCCAGCACCCCTCTGGGGACACAGAGGACCGACGAGCAGTACTTC. Translation: CASTPLGTQRTDEQYF.

This clonotype has at least ten counts. V and J are TRBV7-9 and TRBJ1-6; D is unresolved. The CDR3 length is 14 residues. Per the germline V gene, CDR1 is SEHNR and CDR2 is FQNEAQ (reference sequence). The V and J ends lost 8 bases and 0 bases respectively, with 8 bases between them. The CDR3 coding sequence is TGTGCCAGCGGGCAGAGCTCCTATAATTCACCCCTCCACTTT. This gives the protein CASGQSSYNSPLHF. Supplemented by reference TRBV7-9 and TRBJ1-6, the full variable domain reads DTGVSQNPRHKITKRGQNVTFRCDPISEHNRLYWYRQTLGQGPEFLTYFQNEAQLEKSRLLSDRFSAERPKGSFSTLEIQRTEQGDSAMYLCASGQSSYNSPLHFGNGTRLTVT.

This rearrangement joins TRBV5-1 to TRBJ1-2, with D perhaps matching TRBD1 (5 bases). The germline V and J ends were trimmed by 2 bases and 6 bases, with 11 bases remaining between them. The CDR3 runs 13 residues. From germline, CDR1 is SGHRS and CDR2 YFSETQ. In nucleotides, the CDR3 is TGCGCCAGCAGCTTCAGGGAAGGGGATGGCTACACCTTC. Amino acids: CASSFREGDGYTF.

This clonotype was observed a few times. This sequence joins TRBV12-3 or TRBV12-4 and TRBJ2-3; TRBD1 is a possible D gene (5 bases). V dropped 4 bases and J dropped 0 bases, with 20 bases sitting between them. The CDR3 is made up of 18 amino acids. CDR3 region: CASSSALTESTSTDTQYF. CDR3 nucleotide sequence: TGTGCCAGCAGTTCCGCCCTGACAGAGTCCACTAGCACAGATACGCAGTATTTT.

In this sample, this clonotype turned up many times. This chain uses TRBV7-6 with TRBJ2-5, with 7 bases identical to TRBD2. Per germline, CDR1 SGHVS and CDR2 FNYEAQ. V was pared by 2 bases and J by 1 base, with 7 bases of the junction left unmatched. The CDR3 sequence is 16 residues long. The CDR3 spells CASSLTLAESQETQYF. The CDR3 DNA sequence: TGTGCCAGCAGCTTAACCCTAGCGGAGAGCCAAGAGACCCAGTACTTC.

About this clonotype itself: A read error may produce the germline difference seen at one junction end. The chain is built from TRBV7-6 and TRBJ2-2; TRBD1 aligns across 7 bases. Per germline, CDR1 SGHVS and CDR2 FNYEAQ. The CDR3 length is 14 residues. The CDR3 here is CASSYTGVDGELFF. The DNA for the CDR3 is TGTGCCAGCAGTTATACAGGGGTCGACGGGGAGCTTTTTTTT.

This chain links TRBV28 with TRBJ2-3, with no clear D. The CDR3 length is 17 residues. The V gene's germline CDR1 is MDHEN and CDR2 SYDVKM. V was clipped by 3 bases and J by 5 bases, with 21 bases between them. CDR3 amino acids: CASSFPPARIVVDTQYF. For the CDR3, the DNA is TGTGCCAGCAGTTTCCCTCCTGCCAGGATAGTCGTAGATACGCAGTATTTT.

The V and J genes are TRBV5-6 and TRBJ2-5; D tentatively fits TRBD1 or TRBD2 (5 bases each). Looked up from germline, CDR1 is SGHDT and CDR2 is YYEEEE. This CDR3 has 16 amino acids. Trimming took 4 bases from V and 1 from J, leaving 17 bases between them. CDR3 residues: CASSHFRDLGQETQYF. The CDR3 bases are TGTGCCAGCAGCCATTTCCGGGACCTGGGCCAAGAGACCCAGTACTTC.

Comment on this clonotype: A much more abundant neighbour one base away suggests this may be a read error. V gene TRBV6-6 combines with J gene TRBJ2-3; TRBD2 might be the D (6 bases). Trimming cost V 1 base and J 0 bases, with 17 bases left between them. Germline loops: CDR1 MNHNY, CDR2 SVGAGI (reference sequence). CDR3 length: 18 amino acids. The CDR3 DNA sequence: TGTGCCAGCAGTTACTATATAACACTAGCAACTAGCACAGATACGCAGTATTTT. Encoded protein: CASSYYITLATSTDTQYF.

The rearrangement joins TRBV11-2 to TRBJ2-3; possible D gene TRBD1, 6 bases. This CDR3 is built from 15 residues. The V gene lost 5 bases and the J gene lost 1 base, with 13 bases spanning the gap. Germline CDR1 is SGHAT and CDR2 is FQNNGV. The CDR3 DNA follows: TGTGCCAGCAGCCCCAAGAGGACAGGCACAGATACGCAGTATTTT. It encodes CASSPKRTGTDTQYF. Complete variable domain (other parts from reference TRBV11-2 and TRBJ2-3): EAGVAQSPRYKIIEKRQSVAFWCNPISGHATLYWYQQILGQGPKLLIQFQNNGVVDDSQLPKDRFSAERLKGVDSTLKIQPAKLEDSAVYLCASSPKRTGTDTQYFGPGTRLTVL.

The gene calls are TRBV12-3 or TRBV12-4 and TRBJ2-4; 8 bases are shared with TRBD2. This CDR3 comprises 13 residues. Trimming cost V 3 bases and J 7 bases; bases outside gene matches: 2. The CDR3 DNA reads as TGTGCCAGCAGTTTTACGGGGGGGAACATTCAGTACTTC. This translates into CASSFTGGNIQYF.

This clonotype came up many times. V gene TRBV7-2 combines with J gene TRBJ2-5; D is uncertain. V dropped 1 base and J dropped 7 bases, with 10 bases sitting between them. CDR1 is SGHTA and CDR2 is FQGNSA in the germline V gene. The CDR3 covers 13 residues. The chain's CDR3 is CASSLESWGTQYF. The CDR3, as DNA: TGTGCCAGCAGCTTAGAGTCGTGGGGGACCCAGTACTTC.

The V and J genes are TRBV11-2 and TRBJ2-6; 7 bases align to TRBD1. Per germline, CDR1 SGHAT and CDR2 FQNNGV. V lost 5 bases to trimming and J lost 1 base; unmatched junction nucleotides: 14. The CDR3 consists of 19 residues. DNA of the CDR3: TGTGCCAGCAGCACCCGCCGAGACAGGGCCTCTTCTGGGGCCAACGTCCTGACTTTC. Translating gives CASSTRRDRASSGANVLTF.